Here is one T cell receptor (beta chain) with its context. The clone's antigen remains unknown. It has no much larger one-base neighbor in the sample; base qualities were not kept. Trimmed from V: 3 bases; trimmed from J: 7 bases; junction bases lacking a gene match: 7. The germline V gene sets CDR1 to MGHRA and CDR2 to YSYEKL. From the cysteine up to the phenylalanine, the CDR3 has a length of 14 residues. Left in the record is the CDR3 DNA by itself, 42 bases read in frame from the first base. Total RNA and DNA were co-extracted without cell sorting from approximately 20-30 mg of bulk tissue using the AllPrep DNA/RNA mini kit. Four to six patients with histopathologically diagnosed primary liver carcinoma underwent surgical resection in China between late 2015 and 2016. At the time of sampling, the patients had chronic HBV infection and had not received any treatment. Each tumor was sampled at five spatially separated regions: the superior, inferior, left-lateral and right-lateral poles and the tumor centre. According to histology, viable tumor cells made up more than 75% of every tumor sample. Pieces of fresh tumor and adjacent tissue were cut in half, with one half kept in RNAlater at -80 degrees C and the other half sent for histology.

The data stem from a study of tumor-infiltrating lymphocytes in primary liver carcinoma (TCRdb year 2017). Background for the entire study: Of the five patients (three men and two women, aged 30 to 69 years), four had hepatocellular carcinoma and one had combined HCC and intrahepatic cholangiocarcinoma. The five patients had tumors staged T1-T3 N0M0, with maximum diameters ranging from roughly 4.2 to 10 cm. Samples yielded roughly 3.5 to 8 million productive TCRbeta reads; read depth did not differ significantly between tissue types. TCRbeta repertoire sequencing, expression microarrays and whole-exome sequencing were combined in the study across five regions of each liver tumor, with adjacent normal tissue and blood also included. A total of roughly 35 specimens from 5 patients went through TCRbeta repertoire sequencing, namely 25 tumor regions, 5 adjacent noncancerous liver tissues and 5 peripheral blood samples. Agilent mRNA microarray profiling was performed on the 25 tumor region samples to relate TCRbeta repertoire diversity to the local molecular phenotype. Repertoires from technical replicates were highly reproducible, with mean shared-clone rates about 0.86 and correlation coefficients above 0.95.

Starting from approximately 460 ng total RNA, TCRbeta-specific cDNA was produced by reverse transcription with a constant-region primer and ProtoScript II reverse transcriptase. Three nested multiplex PCR rounds, following a slightly modified ARM-PCR procedure, were used to build the TCRbeta libraries. The first two PCR rounds used multiplex TRBV1-TRBV30 forward primers with a Cbeta reverse primer, each for 10 cycles. Sample barcodes and Illumina adapters were attached in a final 25-cycle PCR using Deep VentR polymerase. Amplicons of 200-500 bp were gel-purified with a QIAquick gel extraction kit before sequencing. An Illumina HiSeq 2500 was used to sequence the TCRbeta amplicons with 250-bp paired-end reads. The study's processing was this. Trimmomatic v0.33 was used to quality-trim the reads, and FLASH v1.2.11 was used to merge paired reads so that full CDR3 sequences could be recovered. V, D and J germline segments were assigned to the rearranged TCRbeta sequences using MiGEC v1.2.1b. VDJtools v1.0.0 computed clonotype statistics and Shannon-Wiener diversity indices. To reduce sampling bias, subsequent analyses other than the diversity analysis used only the 250 most abundant clonotypes in each sample. TCRdb passed the public sequencing reads through fastp at Q25 and MiXCR, retaining productive beta sequences. Identical CDR3 protein sequences are pooled into one entry, listed with their most common genes and DNA. TCRdb's processing, not the study's, gives the V and J calls here. Within this sample are 120,000 or so distinct CDR3 sequences, with around two thirds of them counted one time only. Around 9.7% of the sample belongs to the ten largest clones.

Study-level results and caveats: Only about 7.5-25% of top clones were present in all five regions of a tumor, suggesting spatial heterogeneity of tumor-infiltrating T cells. Because the samples were bulk and unsorted, CD4+ and CD8+ T cell repertoires could not be compared. Only a few patients were included in the study, and the authors note that the findings should be validated in a larger study. A significantly larger repertoire fraction was made up by the top 250 clones in tumors than in blood (p = 0.039). Repertoire overlap was found to be higher between tumor regions (mean around 36%) than between tumor-adjacent (roughly 17%) or tumor-blood (about 15%) pairs, consistent with antigen-driven expansion. Because sequencing covered only the TCR beta chain and unpaired alpha chains were not captured, true repertoire diversity is likely underestimated.

This receptor chain uses TRBV4-1 and TRBJ2-3; 7 middle bases align to TRBD2. The TCR was taken from a woman in her sixties or seventies with primary liver carcinoma and hepatitis B virus infection. The sequenced sample consisted of liver tumor tissue from sampling region 1. The meaning of the sample's cell subset or site label: tumor region T1, superior pole. Read as DNA, the sequence is TGCGCCAGCAGCCATTCATCTAGCGGTAATACGCAGTATTTT. Its product reads: CASSHSSSGNTQYF.